The 28 T cell receptor beta chains below were found in one sample sequenced in a study of T-cell reconstitution after alpha-beta-depleted transplantation in children. Unique molecular identifiers tagged the TCRbeta library. TCRdb reanalysed the PCR reads using MiXCR and keeps one entry per CDR3 protein. The table lists more than 500,000 distinct CDR3 sequences, roughly 11% of them singletons, with 12% to 15% in the top ten. The source material was PBMCs, mostly from graft donor cells, sampled 180 days after TCRalphabeta/CD19-depleted stem cell transplant. The receptor set was obtained from a female patient aged 2-15 years who had a stem cell transplant for aplastic anemia, so the T cells may come from the graft donor.

V and J are TRBV6-1 and TRBJ2-1; no reliable D call. This CDR3 comprises 15 residues. Trimming took off 6 bases at V and 0 bases at J, with 12 bases between the two ends. Germline loops: CDR1 MNHNS, CDR2 SASEGT. CDR3 residues: CASRAQRRSYNEQFF. The CDR3 nucleotides read TGTGCCAGCAGAGCCCAGAGGCGCTCCTACAATGAGCAGTTCTTC.

This clonotype occurred a few times. CDR3 coding DNA: TGTGCCAGCAGCGTAGGCTCGGGGGCCTTCTACGAGCAGTACTTC. As protein: CASSVGSGAFYEQYF. The rearrangement uses TRBV9 and TRBJ2-7; either TRBD1 or TRBD2 may fit D (6 bases each). CDR1 and CDR2 from the germline V gene are SGDLS and YYNGEE. The CDR3 totals 15 residues. V lost 0 bases, J lost 3 bases, and 13 bases lay in between.

V gene TRBV5-4 combines with J gene TRBJ2-7; 8 bases agree with TRBD2. Germline CDR1 is SGHNT and CDR2 is YYREEE (reference sequence). After removal of 3 bases from V and 5 bases from J, the junction contained 13 bases not matched to a gene. This CDR3 contains 16 residues. CDR3 loop: CASSWRGGRLVHEQYV. CDR3 sequence (DNA): TGTGCCAGCAGCTGGCGGGGCGGGAGGCTGGTCCACGAGCAGTACGTC.

This sequence joins TRBV19 and TRBJ1-1; TRBD1 agrees at 9 bases. J lost 1 base, V lost 5 bases, and 5 bases had no gene match. Germline V gene data show CDR1 as LNHDA and CDR2 as SQIVND (reference sequence). The CDR3 covers 15 residues. CDR3 DNA: TGTGCCAGTAGTTCAGGACAGGGGCGGAACACTGAAGCTTTCTTT. Residues: CASSSGQGRNTEAFF. The full variable domain, its missing parts supplied by reference TRBV19 and TRBJ1-1, is DGGITQSPKYLFRKEGQNVTLSCEQNLNHDAMYWYRQDPGQGLRLIYYSQIVNDFQKGDIAEGYSVSREKKESFPLTVTSAQKNPTAFYLCASSSGQGRNTEAFFGQGTRLTVV.

The chain is built from TRBV9 and TRBJ2-7; 8 bases match TRBD1. V was clipped by 2 bases and J by 5 bases; unmatched bases: 6. The CDR3 covers 14 residues. Germline-derived CDR1 and CDR2 are SGDLS and YYNGEE. The CDR3 protein is CASSVGGDRNEQYF. The DNA for the CDR3 is TGTGCCAGCAGCGTGGGCGGGGACAGGAACGAGCAGTACTTC.

The rearrangement links TRBV28 to TRBJ2-7; 10 bases agree with TRBD1. J gave up 4 bases and V 5 bases, and 8 bases lay outside the gene matches. Germline V gene lookup returns CDR1 MDHEN and CDR2 SYDVKM. This CDR3 is 15 amino acids long. CDR3 sequence (DNA): TGTGCCAGCAGTCTCACCGGGACAGGGGTATACGAGCAGTACTTC. The encoded protein is CASSLTGTGVYEQYF.

This chain connects TRBV7-9 to TRBJ2-7; 12 nucleotides align to TRBD2. The junction had 4 bases not matched to a gene; V was cut back by 5 bases and J by 2 bases. Germline CDR1 is SEHNR and CDR2 is FQNEAQ (reference sequence). This CDR3 contains 15 residues. The DNA of the CDR3 is TGTGCCAGCAGCCGACTAGCGGGAGTCCCCTACGAGCAGTACTTC. It encodes CASSRLAGVPYEQYF.

This clonotype was seen ten or more times. J is TRBJ2-4 and V is TRBV12-3 or TRBV12-4, with 12 nucleotides matching TRBD2. This CDR3 comprises 12 residues. The CDR3 loop reads CATSGSGNIQYF. The DNA of the CDR3 is TGTGCGACTAGCGGGAGTGGAAACATTCAGTACTTC.

The rearrangement joins TRBV7-2 to TRBJ1-5; D might be TRBD1 (5 bases). Trimming shortened V by 2 bases and J by 0 bases, and 8 bases separated the two germline ends. There are 15 residues in the CDR3. Germline V lookup: CDR1 SGHTA, CDR2 FQGNSA. CDR3 nucleotide sequence: TGTGCCAGCAGCTTAAATGGGGCTAGCAATCAGCCCCAGCATTTT. Its translation: CASSLNGASNQPQHF.

For the CDR3, the DNA is TGTGCCAGCAGGAGGGGGTGCTCCCCAGATACGCAGTATTTT. Protein product: CASRRGCSPDTQYF. This chain uses TRBV6-2 or TRBV6-3 with TRBJ2-3; tentative D call: TRBD1 (6 bases). This CDR3 has 14 amino acids. V was trimmed by 6 bases and J by 4 bases, leaving 14 bases between them. The germline V gene encodes CDR1 MNHEY and CDR2 SVGEGT.

There are a few counts of this clonotype. V gene TRBV4-2 combines with J gene TRBJ2-1, with 10 bases that match TRBD1. With 2 bases clipped from V and 2 bases from J, the junction kept 9 bases outside the gene matches. The CDR3 runs 18 residues. Germline CDR1 and CDR2: LGHNA and YNFKEQ. Here the CDR3 reads CASSQYVTGGHPYNEQFF. The CDR3 DNA reads TGTGCCAGCAGCCAATATGTGACAGGGGGCCATCCCTACAATGAGCAGTTCTTC.

Points on this clonotype: This clone may be a read error of a much larger clone one base away. The chain joins TRBV7-9 to TRBJ2-7, with 9 bases lining up with TRBD2. This CDR3 region has 13 residues. Germline V gene data show CDR1 as SEHNR and CDR2 as FQNEAQ (reference sequence). The V gene end was trimmed by 4 bases and the J gene end by 4 bases; junction bases not matched to a gene: 2. CDR3 nucleotide sequence: TGTGCCAGCAGCTCCAGCGGGAGGTACGAGCAGTACTTC. It encodes CASSSSGRYEQYF. Complete variable domain (other parts from reference TRBV7-9 and TRBJ2-7): DTGVSQNPRHKITKRGQNVTFRCDPISEHNRLYWYRQTLGQGPEFLTYFQNEAQLEKSRLLSDRFSAERPKGSFSTLEIQRTEQGDSAMYLCASSSSGRYEQYFGPGTRLTVT.

This clonotype appeared a few times. The genes are TRBV4-3 and TRBJ2-6; 8 bases fit TRBD1. Losses at the gene ends were 2 bases for V and 4 bases for J; bases not matched to a gene: 4. This CDR3 contains 16 residues. CDR1 LGHNA and CDR2 YSLEER come from the germline V gene. The CDR3 nucleotides read TGCGCCAGCAGCCAATACAGGGGGAAGGGGGCCAACGTCCTGACTTTC. Amino acids: CASSQYRGKGANVLTF.

Only a few counts were recorded for this clonotype. The chain recombines TRBV7-2 with TRBJ2-3; D ambiguous. Germline CDR1 is SGHTA and CDR2 is FQGNSA. The CDR3 length is 12 residues. V was cut by 4 bases and J by 7 bases, with 9 bases left in between. The CDR3 DNA reads TGTGCCAGCAGCTCCTCTCGCAATACGCAGTATTTT. Amino acids: CASSSSRNTQYF. Combining the CDR3 with reference TRBV7-2 and TRBJ2-3 gives the whole variable domain GAGVSQSPSNKVTEKGKDVELRCDPISGHTALYWYRQSLGQGLEFLIYFQGNSAPDKSGLPSDRFSAERTGGSVSTLTIQRTQQEDSAVYLCASSSSRNTQYFGPGTRLTVL.

This clonotype was observed at least ten times. The chain is built from TRBV29-1 and TRBJ1-3; no clear D. Germline loops: CDR1 SQVTM, CDR2 ANQGSEA. V lost 7 bases and J lost 1, with 8 bases in between. This CDR3 has 12 amino acids. CDR3 residues: CSARGSGNTIYF. Written as DNA, the CDR3 is TGCAGCGCCCGTGGGTCTGGAAACACCATATATTTT.

This clonotype was recorded at least ten times. The chain recombines TRBV10-3 with TRBJ1-2, with TRBD1 matching 7 bases. Germline loops: CDR1 ENHRY, CDR2 SYGVKD. V lost 7 bases, J lost 4 bases, and 21 bases stayed unmatched. This CDR3 spans 18 amino acids. DNA of the CDR3: TGTGCCATCACCTCGGGGGGACAGATATATCCCAACGCCTATGGCTACACCTTC. It specifies CAITSGGQIYPNAYGYTF.

The sample holds a few counts of this clonotype. The chain links TRBV6-1 to TRBJ1-4; D remains unclear. This CDR3 region has 17 residues. The V end lost 7 bases, the J end lost 5 bases, and 23 bases lay between the germline ends. Germline V gene data show CDR1 as MNHNS and CDR2 as SASEGT. CDR3: CASTNSPWPSGNEKLFF. Here the CDR3 DNA reads TGTGCCAGCACCAACTCTCCCTGGCCGTCCGGAAATGAAAAACTGTTTTTT.

This clonotype was seen more than once but under ten times. The rearrangement links TRBV5-1 to TRBJ2-7; TRBD1 agrees at 8 bases. After removal of 4 bases from V and 1 base from J, the junction contained 7 bases not matched to a gene. CDR1 and CDR2 (germline): SGHRS, YFSETQ. This CDR3 comprises 15 residues. The CDR3 nucleotides are TGCGCCAGCAGCCCGACGGACAGGGTTTCCTACGAGCAGTACTTC. As protein: CASSPTDRVSYEQYF. Filled out from reference TRBV5-1 and TRBJ2-7, the complete variable domain reads KAGVTQTPRYLIKTRGQQVTLSCSPISGHRSVSWYQQTPGQGLQFLFEYFSETQRNKGNFPGRFSGRQFSNSRSEMNVSTLELGDSALYLCASSPTDRVSYEQYFGPGTRLTVT.

J is TRBJ1-2 and V is TRBV6-5; weak D call: TRBD1 (6 bases). Trimming left V 4 bases short and J 2 bases short, with 14 bases between. CDR3 length equals 15 residues. Germline V gene data show CDR1 as MNHEY and CDR2 as SVGAGI. CDR3 coding DNA: TGTGCCAGCAGTTTCTTCTTAAGGGGGAACTATGGCTACACCTTC. Translated, it gives CASSFFLRGNYGYTF.

The rearrangement uses TRBV30 and TRBJ1-1, with a tentative D call TRBD1 (5 bases). The CDR3 extends over 13 amino acids. Trimming pared 5 bases from V and 3 bases from J, leaving 13 bases between. The germline V gene encodes CDR1 GTSNPN and CDR2 SVGIG (reference sequence). This chain's CDR3 is CAWSWGWDTEAFF. In nucleotides, the CDR3 is TGTGCCTGGTCATGGGGGTGGGACACTGAAGCTTTCTTT.

V and J are TRBV20-1 and TRBJ1-1; a weak D match, TRBD1 (5 bases). The CDR3 runs to 15 residues. Trimming left V 0 bases short and J 4 bases short, with 15 bases between. CDR1 and CDR2 from the germline V gene are DFQATT and SNEGSKA (reference sequence). The CDR3 loop reads CSARDHRGGITEAFF. CDR3 nucleotide sequence: TGCAGTGCTAGAGATCATCGGGGCGGGATCACTGAAGCTTTCTTT.

The V gene is TRBV3-1, the J gene TRBJ2-7, with a weak D call TRBD2 (5 bases). CDR1 is LGHDT, CDR2 YNNKEL, per germline (reference sequence). The CDR3 extends over 14 amino acids. V lost 2 bases, J lost 2 bases, and 10 bases lay in between. DNA of the CDR3: TGTGCCAGCAGCCAATGGACTTCTGCCTACGAGCAGTACTTC. This codes for CASSQWTSAYEQYF.

The chain recombines TRBV20-1 with TRBJ2-7; D ambiguous. Per the germline V gene, CDR1 is DFQATT and CDR2 is SNEGSKA (reference sequence). Trimming pared 1 base from V and 2 bases from J, leaving 6 bases between. This CDR3 comprises 12 residues. The chain's CDR3 is CSARGETYEQYF. The CDR3 DNA follows: TGCAGTGCTAGAGGGGAAACCTACGAGCAGTACTTC.

V and J are TRBV5-1 and TRBJ2-6; 9 positions match TRBD1. This CDR3 has 21 amino acids. J lost 0 bases, V lost 0 bases, and 13 bases had no gene match. CDR1 is SGHRS, CDR2 YFSETQ, per germline. CDR3 residues: CASSLVPPGRGQGSGANVLTF. For the CDR3, the DNA is TGCGCCAGCAGCTTGGTCCCCCCGGGTCGGGGACAGGGCTCTGGGGCCAACGTCCTGACTTTC.

This clonotype showed up just a few times. The chain employs TRBV6-1 and TRBJ2-5; either TRBD1 or TRBD2 may supply D (5 bases each). There are 14 residues in the CDR3. The V end was cut by 7 bases, the J end by 4 bases, with 16 bases between. Germline V lookup: CDR1 MNHNS, CDR2 SASEGT. CDR3 sequence (DNA): TGTGCCAGCAATAGGGACCGGCTTCGAGAGACCCAGTACTTC. It codes for CASNRDRLRETQYF.

This clonotype has just a few counts. The rearrangement uses TRBV5-1 and TRBJ2-7; the match to TRBD1 covers 9 bases. There are 16 residues in the CDR3. Germline V gene sequence: CDR1 SGHRS, CDR2 YFSETQ. V trimming: 0 bases; J trimming: 3 bases; junction bases outside the gene matches: 7. Here the CDR3 DNA reads TGCGCCAGCAGCTTGGAGGGACAGGGCCCCATCTACGAGCAGTACTTC. Translation gives CASSLEGQGPIYEQYF.

The chain couples TRBV5-1 to TRBJ2-5, with TRBD2 matching 8 bases. Trimming removed 7 bases from V and 1 base from J; junction bases left unmatched: 3. Per germline, CDR1 SGHRS and CDR2 YFSETQ. The CDR3 contains 13 residues. Here the CDR3 DNA reads TGCGCCAGCGGGACTAGGGCCCAAGAGACCCAGTACTTC. This sequence encodes CASGTRAQETQYF.

The chain carries TRBV5-1 and TRBJ2-1, with a weak D call TRBD2 (6 bases). Germline V gene data show CDR1 as SGHRS and CDR2 as YFSETQ. The length of the CDR3 is 18 residues. V was clipped by 1 base and J by 6 bases, with 23 bases between them. CDR3 nucleotides: TGCGCCAGCAGCTTGTGGGGCACACCAACTAGCACGGGCAATGAGCAGTTCTTC. Encoded protein: CASSLWGTPTSTGNEQFF.